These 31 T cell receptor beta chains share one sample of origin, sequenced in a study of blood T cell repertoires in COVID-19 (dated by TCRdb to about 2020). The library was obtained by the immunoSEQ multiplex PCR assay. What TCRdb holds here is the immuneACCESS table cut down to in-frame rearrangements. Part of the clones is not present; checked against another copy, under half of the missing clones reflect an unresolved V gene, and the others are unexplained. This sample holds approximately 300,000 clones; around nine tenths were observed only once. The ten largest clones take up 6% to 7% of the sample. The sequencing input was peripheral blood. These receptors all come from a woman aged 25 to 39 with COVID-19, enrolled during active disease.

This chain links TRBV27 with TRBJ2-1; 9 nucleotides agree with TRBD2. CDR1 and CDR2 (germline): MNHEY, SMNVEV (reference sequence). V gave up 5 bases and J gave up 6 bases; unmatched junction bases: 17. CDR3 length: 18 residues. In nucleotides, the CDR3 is TGTGCCAGCAGTCCCACCAGGTGGGTAGCGGGAGTTCGCAATGAGCAGTTCTTC. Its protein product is CASSPTRWVAGVRNEQFF.

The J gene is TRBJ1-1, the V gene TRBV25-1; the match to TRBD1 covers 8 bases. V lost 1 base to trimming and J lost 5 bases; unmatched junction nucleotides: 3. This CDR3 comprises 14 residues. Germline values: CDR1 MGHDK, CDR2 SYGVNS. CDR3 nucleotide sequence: TGTGCCAGCAGTGAATCGACAGGGGTGACTGAAGCTTTCTTT. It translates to CASSESTGVTEAFF.

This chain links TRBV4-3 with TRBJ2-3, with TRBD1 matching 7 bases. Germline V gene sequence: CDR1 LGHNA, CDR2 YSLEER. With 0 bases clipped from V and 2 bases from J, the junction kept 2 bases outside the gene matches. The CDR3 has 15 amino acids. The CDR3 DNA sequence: TGCGCCAGCAGCCAAGATACAGGGGTCACAGATACGCAGTATTTT. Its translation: CASSQDTGVTDTQYF.

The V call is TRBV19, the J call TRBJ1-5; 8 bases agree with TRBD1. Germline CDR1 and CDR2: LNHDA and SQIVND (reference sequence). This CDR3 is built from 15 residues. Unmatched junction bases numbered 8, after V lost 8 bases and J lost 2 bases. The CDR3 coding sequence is TGTGCCAGTGTTTGGACAGGGTCTGGCAATCAGCCCCAGCATTTT. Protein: CASVWTGSGNQPQHF. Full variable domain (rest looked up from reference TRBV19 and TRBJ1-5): DGGITQSPKYLFRKEGQNVTLSCEQNLNHDAMYWYRQDPGQGLRLIYYSQIVNDFQKGDIAEGYSVSREKKESFPLTVTSAQKNPTAFYLCASVWTGSGNQPQHFGDGTRLSIL.

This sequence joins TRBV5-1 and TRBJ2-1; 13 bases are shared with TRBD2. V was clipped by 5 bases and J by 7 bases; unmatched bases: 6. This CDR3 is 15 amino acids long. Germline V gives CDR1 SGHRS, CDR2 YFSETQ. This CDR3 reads CASSPGTSGTNEQFF. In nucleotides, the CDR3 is TGCGCCAGCAGTCCTGGGACTAGCGGGACGAATGAGCAGTTCTTC.

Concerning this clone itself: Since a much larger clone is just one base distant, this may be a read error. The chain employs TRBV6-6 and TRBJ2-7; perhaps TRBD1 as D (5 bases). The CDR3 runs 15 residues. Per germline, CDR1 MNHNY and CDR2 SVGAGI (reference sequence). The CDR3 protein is CASSYSSDSSYEQHF. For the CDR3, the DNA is TGTGCCAGCAGTTACTCCTCCGACAGTTCCTACGAGCAGCACTTC.

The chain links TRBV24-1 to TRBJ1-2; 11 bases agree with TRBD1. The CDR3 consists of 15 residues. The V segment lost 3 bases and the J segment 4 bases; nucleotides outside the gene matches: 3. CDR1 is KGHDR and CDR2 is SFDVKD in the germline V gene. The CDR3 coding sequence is TGTGCCACCAGTGATACGGGACAGGGGGTCTATGGCTACACCTTC. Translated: CATSDTGQGVYGYTF.

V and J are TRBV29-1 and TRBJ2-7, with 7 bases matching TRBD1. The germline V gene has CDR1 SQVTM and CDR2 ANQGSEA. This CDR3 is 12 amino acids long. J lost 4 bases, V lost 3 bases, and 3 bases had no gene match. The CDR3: CSVETGLYEQYF. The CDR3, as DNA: TGCAGCGTTGAGACAGGGTTGTACGAGCAGTACTTC.

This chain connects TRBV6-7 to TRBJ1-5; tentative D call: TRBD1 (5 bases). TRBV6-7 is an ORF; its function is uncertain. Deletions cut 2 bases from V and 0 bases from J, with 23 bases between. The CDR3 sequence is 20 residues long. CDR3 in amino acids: CASSYPVAPEGADSNQPQHF. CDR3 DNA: TGTGCCAGCAGTTACCCTGTGGCCCCAGAAGGGGCGGATAGCAATCAGCCCCAGCATTTT.

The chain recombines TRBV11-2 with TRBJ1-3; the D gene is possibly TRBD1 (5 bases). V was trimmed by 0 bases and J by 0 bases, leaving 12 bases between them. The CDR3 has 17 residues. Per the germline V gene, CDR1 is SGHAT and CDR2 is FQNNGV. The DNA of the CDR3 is TGTGCCAGCAGCTTAGATGGCGGGGGTATCTCTGGAAACACCATATATTTT. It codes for CASSLDGGGISGNTIYF.

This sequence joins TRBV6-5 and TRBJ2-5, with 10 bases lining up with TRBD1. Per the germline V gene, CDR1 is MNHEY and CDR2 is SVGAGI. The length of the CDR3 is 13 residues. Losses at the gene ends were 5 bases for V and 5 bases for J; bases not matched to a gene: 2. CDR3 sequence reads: CASSRTGGETQYF. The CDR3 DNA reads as TGTGCCAGCAGTAGGACAGGGGGGGAGACCCAGTACTTC.

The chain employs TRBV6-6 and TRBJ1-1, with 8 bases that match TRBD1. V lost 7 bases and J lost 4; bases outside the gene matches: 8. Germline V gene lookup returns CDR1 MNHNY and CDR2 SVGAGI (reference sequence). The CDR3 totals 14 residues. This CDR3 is CASKSPGGITEAFF. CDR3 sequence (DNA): TGTGCCAGCAAATCCCCAGGGGGCATCACTGAAGCTTTCTTT.

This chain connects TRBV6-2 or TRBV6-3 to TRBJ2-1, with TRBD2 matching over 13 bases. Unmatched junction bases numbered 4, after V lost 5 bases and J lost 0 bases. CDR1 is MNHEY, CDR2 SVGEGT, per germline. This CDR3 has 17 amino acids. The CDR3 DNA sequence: TGTGCCAGCAGTAGGACTAGCGGGGGTAGCTCCTACAATGAGCAGTTCTTC. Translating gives CASSRTSGGSSYNEQFF.

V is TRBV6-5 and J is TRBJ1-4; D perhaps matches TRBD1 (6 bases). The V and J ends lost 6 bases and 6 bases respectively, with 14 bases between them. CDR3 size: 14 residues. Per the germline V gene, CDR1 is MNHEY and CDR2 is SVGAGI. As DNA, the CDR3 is TGTGCCAGCAGACCGACAGGCTGGGATGAAAAACTGTTTTTT. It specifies CASRPTGWDEKLFF.

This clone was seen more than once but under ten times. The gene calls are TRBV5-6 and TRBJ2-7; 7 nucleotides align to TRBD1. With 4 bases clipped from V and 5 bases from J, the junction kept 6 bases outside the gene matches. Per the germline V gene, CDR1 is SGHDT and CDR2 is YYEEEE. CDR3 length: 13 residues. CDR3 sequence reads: CASSLYRGHEQYF. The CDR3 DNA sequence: TGTGCCAGCAGCCTTTACAGGGGACACGAGCAGTACTTC.

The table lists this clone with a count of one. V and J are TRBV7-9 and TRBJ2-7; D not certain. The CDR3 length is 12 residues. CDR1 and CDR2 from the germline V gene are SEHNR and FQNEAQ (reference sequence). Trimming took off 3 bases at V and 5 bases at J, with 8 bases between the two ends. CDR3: CASSFPGHEQYF. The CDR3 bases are TGTGCCAGCAGCTTCCCAGGCCACGAGCAGTACTTC.

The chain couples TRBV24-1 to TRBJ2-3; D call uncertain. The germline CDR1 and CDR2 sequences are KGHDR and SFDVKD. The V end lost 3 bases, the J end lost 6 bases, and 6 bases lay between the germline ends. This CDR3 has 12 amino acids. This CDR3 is CATSDRRDTQYF. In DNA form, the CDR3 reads TGTGCCACCAGTGATCGCCGGGATACGCAGTATTTT.

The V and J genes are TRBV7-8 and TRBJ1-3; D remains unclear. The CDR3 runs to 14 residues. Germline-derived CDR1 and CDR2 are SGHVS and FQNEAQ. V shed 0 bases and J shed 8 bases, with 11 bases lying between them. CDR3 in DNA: TGTGCCAGCAGCTTAGCAACGTCCTCGGACACCATATATTTT. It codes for CASSLATSSDTIYF. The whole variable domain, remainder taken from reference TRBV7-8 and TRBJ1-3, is GAGVSQSPRYKVAKRGQDVALRCDPISGHVSLFWYQQALGQGPEFLTYFQNEAQLDKSGLPSDRFFAERPEGSVSTLKIQRTQQEDSAVYLCASSLATSSDTIYFGEGSWLTVV.

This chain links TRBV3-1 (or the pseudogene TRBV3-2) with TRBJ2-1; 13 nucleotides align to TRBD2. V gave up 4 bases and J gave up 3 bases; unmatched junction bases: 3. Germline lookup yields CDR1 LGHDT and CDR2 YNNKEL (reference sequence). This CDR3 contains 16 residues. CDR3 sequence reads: CASSPGLAGLYNEQFF. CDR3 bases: TGTGCCAGCAGCCCGGGACTAGCGGGACTCTACAATGAGCAGTTCTTC.

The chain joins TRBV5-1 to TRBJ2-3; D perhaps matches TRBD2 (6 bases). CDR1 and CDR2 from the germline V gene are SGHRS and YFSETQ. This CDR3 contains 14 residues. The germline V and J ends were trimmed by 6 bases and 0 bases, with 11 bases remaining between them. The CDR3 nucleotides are TGCGCCAGCAAGGGACTCGCTAGCACAGATACGCAGTATTTT. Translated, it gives CASKGLASTDTQYF.

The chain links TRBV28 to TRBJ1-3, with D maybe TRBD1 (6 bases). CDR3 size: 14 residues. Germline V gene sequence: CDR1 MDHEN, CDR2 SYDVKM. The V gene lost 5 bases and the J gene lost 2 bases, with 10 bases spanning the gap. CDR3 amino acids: CASSGTSPGNTIYF. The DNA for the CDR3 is TGTGCCAGCAGTGGGACATCACCTGGAAACACCATATATTTT.

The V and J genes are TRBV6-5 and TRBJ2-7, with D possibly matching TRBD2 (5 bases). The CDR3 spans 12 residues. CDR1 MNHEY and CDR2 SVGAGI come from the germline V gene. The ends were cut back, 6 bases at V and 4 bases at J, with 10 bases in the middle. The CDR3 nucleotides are TGTGCCAGCAGCCGGGGAGCATACGAGCAGTACTTC. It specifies CASSRGAYEQYF.

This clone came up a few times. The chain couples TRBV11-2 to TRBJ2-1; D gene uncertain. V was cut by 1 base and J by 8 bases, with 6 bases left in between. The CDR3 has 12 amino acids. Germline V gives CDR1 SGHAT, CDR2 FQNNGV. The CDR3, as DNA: TGTGCCAGCAGCTTAGTTTATCATGAGCAGTTCTTC. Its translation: CASSLVYHEQFF. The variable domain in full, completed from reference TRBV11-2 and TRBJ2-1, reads EAGVAQSPRYKIIEKRQSVAFWCNPISGHATLYWYQQILGQGPKLLIQFQNNGVVDDSQLPKDRFSAERLKGVDSTLKIQPAKLEDSAVYLCASSLVYHEQFFGPGTRLTVL.

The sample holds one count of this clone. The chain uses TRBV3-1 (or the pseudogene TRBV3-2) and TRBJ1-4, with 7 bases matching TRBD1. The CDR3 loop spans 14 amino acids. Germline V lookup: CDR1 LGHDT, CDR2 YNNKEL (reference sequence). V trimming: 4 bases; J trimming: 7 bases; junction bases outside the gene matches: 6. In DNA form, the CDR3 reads TGTGCCAGCAGCCGGACAGGAAGGGGTGAAAAACTGTTTTTT. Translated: CASSRTGRGEKLFF.

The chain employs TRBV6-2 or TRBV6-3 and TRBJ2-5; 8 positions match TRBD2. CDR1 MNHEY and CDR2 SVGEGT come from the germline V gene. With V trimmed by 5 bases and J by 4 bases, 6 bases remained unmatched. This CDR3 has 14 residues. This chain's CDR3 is CASSPAGVRETQYF. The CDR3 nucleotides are TGTGCCAGCAGTCCAGCGGGAGTGAGAGAGACCCAGTACTTC.

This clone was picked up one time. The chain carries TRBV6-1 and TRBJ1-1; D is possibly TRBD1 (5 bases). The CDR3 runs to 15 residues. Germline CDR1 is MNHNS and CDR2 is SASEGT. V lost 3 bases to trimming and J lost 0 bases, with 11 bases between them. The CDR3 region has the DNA TGTGCCAGCAGTGAGGGACTGTTAATGAACACTGAAGCTTTCTTT. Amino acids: CASSEGLLMNTEAFF.

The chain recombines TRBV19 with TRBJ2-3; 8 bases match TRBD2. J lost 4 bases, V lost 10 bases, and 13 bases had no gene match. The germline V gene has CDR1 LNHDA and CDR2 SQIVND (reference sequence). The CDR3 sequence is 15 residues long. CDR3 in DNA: TGTGCCACCTCAGTCTTGGCGGGAGGCTCAGATACGCAGTATTTT. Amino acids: CATSVLAGGSDTQYF.

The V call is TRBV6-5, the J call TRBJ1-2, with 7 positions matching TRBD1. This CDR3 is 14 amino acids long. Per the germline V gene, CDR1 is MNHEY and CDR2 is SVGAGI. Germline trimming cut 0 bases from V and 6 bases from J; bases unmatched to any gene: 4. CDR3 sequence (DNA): TGTGCCAGCAGTTACTCAGTGACAGGGAATGGCTACACCTTC. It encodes CASSYSVTGNGYTF.

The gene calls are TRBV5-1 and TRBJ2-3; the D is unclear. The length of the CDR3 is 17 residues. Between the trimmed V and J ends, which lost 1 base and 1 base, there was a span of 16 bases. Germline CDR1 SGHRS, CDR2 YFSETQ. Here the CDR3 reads CASSLWVAVEGTDTQYF. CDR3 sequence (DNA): TGCGCCAGCAGCTTGTGGGTTGCGGTAGAGGGCACAGATACGCAGTATTTT.

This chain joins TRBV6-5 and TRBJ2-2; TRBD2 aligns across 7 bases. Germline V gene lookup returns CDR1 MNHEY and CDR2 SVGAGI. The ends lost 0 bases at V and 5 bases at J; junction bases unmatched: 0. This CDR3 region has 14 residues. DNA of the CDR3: TGTGCCAGCAGTTACTCGGGGGGGACCGGGGAGCTGTTTTTT. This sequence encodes CASSYSGGTGELFF.

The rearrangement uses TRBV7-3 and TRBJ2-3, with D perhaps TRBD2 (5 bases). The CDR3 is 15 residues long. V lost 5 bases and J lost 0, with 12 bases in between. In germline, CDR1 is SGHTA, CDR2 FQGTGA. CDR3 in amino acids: CASSPNLASTDTQYF. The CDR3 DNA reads TGTGCCAGCAGCCCCAACCTAGCTAGCACAGATACGCAGTATTTT.